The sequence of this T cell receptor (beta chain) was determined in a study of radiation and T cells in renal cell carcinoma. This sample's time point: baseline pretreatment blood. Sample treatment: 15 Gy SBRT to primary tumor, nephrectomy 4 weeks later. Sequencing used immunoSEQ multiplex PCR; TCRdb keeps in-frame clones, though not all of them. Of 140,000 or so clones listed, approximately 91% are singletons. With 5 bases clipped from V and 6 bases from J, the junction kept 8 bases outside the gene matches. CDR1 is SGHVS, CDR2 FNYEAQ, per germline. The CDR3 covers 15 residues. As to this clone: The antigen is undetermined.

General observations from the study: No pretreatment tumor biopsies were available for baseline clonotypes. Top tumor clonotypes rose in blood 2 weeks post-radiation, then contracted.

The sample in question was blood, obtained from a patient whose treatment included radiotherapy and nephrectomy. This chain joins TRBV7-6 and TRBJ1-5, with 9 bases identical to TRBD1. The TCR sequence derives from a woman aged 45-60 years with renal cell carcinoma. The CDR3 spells CASSPGTGGSQPQHF. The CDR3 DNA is TGTGCCAGCAGCCCAGGCACAGGGGGCAGTCAGCCCCAGCATTTT.